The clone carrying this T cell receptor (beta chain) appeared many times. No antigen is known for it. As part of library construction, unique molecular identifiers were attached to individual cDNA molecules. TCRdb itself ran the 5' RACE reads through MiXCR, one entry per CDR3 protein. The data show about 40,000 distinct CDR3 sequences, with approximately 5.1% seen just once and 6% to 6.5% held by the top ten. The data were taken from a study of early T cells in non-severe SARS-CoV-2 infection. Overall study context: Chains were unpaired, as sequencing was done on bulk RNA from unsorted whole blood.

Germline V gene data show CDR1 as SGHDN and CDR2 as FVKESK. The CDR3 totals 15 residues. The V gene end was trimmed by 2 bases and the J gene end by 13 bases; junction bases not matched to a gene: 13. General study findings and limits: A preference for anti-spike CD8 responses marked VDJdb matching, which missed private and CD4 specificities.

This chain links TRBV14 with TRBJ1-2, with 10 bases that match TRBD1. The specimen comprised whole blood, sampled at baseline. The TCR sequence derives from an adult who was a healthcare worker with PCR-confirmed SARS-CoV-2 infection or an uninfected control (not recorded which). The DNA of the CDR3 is TGTGCCAGCAGCCAACAAATCACTCCGGGACAGGGGTCCACCTTC. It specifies CASSQQITPGQGSTF.